The following is a TCR beta chain sequence with its context. Its antigen is as yet unknown. The authors ran a second PCR of about 7 to 11 cycles using a sample-barcoded 5' primer and a J-beta primer mix. A template-switch adaptor containing 12 random nucleotides labeled each cDNA molecule. A minimum of 2.5 million CDR3-containing paired-end reads was obtained for each sample. Each CDR3 protein gets one entry after TCRdb re-called the 5' RACE reads with MiXCR. The sample has 950,000 to 1,200,000 distinct CDR3 sequences, approximately 38% seen once; the top ten hold around 14%. These data are taken from a study of blood T cells in healthy people across ages. General study findings and limits: Roughly linearly, TCR beta diversity per million T cells fell as age increased. It was the long-lived donors that had more naive CD4+ cells and higher diversity than aged donors.

The sample taken for sequencing was blood. This TCR was sampled from a man between 18 and 35 years old in good health.

The CDR3 here is CAWREDLAASYNEQFF. Written as DNA, the CDR3 is TGTGCCTGGAGGGAAGACTTAGCGGCTTCCTACAATGAGCAGTTCTTC. V gene TRBV30 combines with J gene TRBJ2-1; possible D gene TRBD2, 6 bases. The CDR3 has 16 residues. CDR1 and CDR2 (germline): GTSNPN, SVGIG (reference sequence). With 3 bases removed from V and 1 base from J, the gap between germline ends came to 16 bases.